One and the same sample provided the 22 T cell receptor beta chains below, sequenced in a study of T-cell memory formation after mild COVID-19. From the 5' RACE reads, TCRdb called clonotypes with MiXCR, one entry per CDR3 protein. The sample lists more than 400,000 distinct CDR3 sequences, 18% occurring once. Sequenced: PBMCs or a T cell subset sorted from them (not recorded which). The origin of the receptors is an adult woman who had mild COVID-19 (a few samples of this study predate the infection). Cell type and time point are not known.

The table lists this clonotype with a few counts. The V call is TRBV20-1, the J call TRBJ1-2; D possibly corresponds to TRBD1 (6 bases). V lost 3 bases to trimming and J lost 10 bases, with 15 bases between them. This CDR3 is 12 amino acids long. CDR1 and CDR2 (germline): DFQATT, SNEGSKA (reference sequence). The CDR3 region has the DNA TGCAGTGCTAGCCCGGGACAAGTAACCTACACCTTC. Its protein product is CSASPGQVTYTF.

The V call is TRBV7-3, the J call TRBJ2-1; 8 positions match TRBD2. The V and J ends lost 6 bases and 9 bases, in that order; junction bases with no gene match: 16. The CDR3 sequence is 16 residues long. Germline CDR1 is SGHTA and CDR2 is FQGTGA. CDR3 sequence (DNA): TGTGCCAGCAGTCAAGCTCTCGGGGGGGCTCAGGGTGAGCAGTTCTTC. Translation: CASSQALGGAQGEQFF. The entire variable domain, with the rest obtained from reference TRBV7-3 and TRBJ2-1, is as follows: GAGVSQTPSNKVTEKGKYVELRCDPISGHTALYWYRQSLGQGPEFLIYFQGTGAADDSGLPNDRFFAVRPEGSVSTLKIQRTERGDSAVYLCASSQALGGAQGEQFFGPGTRLTVL.

Here the CDR3 reads CASSTRDPRTYGYTF. CDR3 coding DNA: TGTGCCAGCAGTACCCGGGACCCCAGGACCTATGGCTACACCTTC. This chain connects TRBV12-3 or TRBV12-4 to TRBJ1-2, with a weak D call TRBD1 (5 bases). The CDR3 is 15 amino acids. Deletions cut 5 bases from V and 4 bases from J, with 17 bases between.

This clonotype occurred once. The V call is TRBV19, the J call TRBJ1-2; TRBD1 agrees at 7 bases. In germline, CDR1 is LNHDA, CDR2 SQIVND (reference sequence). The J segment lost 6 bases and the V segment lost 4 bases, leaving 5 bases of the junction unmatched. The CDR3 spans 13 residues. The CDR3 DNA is TGTGCCAGTAGTAACATCCAGGGGGATGGCTACACCTTC. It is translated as CASSNIQGDGYTF.

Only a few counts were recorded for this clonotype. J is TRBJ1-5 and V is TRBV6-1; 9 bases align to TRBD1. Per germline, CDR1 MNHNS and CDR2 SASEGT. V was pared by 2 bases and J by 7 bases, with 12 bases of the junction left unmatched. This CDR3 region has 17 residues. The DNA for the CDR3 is TGTGCCAGCAGTGAATCCCCGGAGACAGGGGGAGACCAGCCCCAGCATTTT. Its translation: CASSESPETGGDQPQHF.

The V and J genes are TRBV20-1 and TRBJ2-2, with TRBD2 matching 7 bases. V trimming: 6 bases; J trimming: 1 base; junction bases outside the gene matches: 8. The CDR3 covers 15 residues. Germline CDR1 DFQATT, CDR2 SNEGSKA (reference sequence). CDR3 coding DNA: TGCAGTGCGCACTCTAGCGGCCAGAACACCGGGGAGCTGTTTTTT. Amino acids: CSAHSSGQNTGELFF.

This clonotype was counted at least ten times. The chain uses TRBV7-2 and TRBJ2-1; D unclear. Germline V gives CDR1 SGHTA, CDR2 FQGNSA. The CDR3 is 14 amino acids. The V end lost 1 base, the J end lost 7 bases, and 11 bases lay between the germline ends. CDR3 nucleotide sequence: TGTGCCAGCAGCTTAGGGGGTCCCCGGAATGAGCAGTTCTTC. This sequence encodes CASSLGGPRNEQFF.

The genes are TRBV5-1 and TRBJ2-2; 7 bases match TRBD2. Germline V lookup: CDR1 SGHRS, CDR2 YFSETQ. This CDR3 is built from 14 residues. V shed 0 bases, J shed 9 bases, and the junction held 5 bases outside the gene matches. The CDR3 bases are TGCGCCAGCAGCTTGGTGCGGGGGAGCCGGGAGCTGTTTTTT. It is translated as CASSLVRGSRELFF.

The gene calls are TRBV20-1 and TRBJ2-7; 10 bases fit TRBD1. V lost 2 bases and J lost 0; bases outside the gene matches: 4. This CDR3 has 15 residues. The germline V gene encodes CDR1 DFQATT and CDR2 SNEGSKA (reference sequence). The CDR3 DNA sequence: TGCAGTGCTAGATTGGGACAGGGGATCTCCTACGAGCAGTACTTC. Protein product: CSARLGQGISYEQYF.

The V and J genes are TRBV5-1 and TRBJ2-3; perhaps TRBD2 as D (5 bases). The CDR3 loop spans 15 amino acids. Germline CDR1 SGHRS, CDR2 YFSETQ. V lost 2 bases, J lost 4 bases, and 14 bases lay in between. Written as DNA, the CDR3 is TGCGCCAGCAGCTTTCGCCCCTCGAGGGCAGATACGCAGTATTTT. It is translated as CASSFRPSRADTQYF.

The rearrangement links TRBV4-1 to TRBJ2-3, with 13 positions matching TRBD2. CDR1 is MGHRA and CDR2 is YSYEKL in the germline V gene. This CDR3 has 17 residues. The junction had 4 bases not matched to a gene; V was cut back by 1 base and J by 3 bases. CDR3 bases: TGCGCCAGCAGCCAAGGGCGGACTAGCGGGGGAACAGATACGCAGTATTTT. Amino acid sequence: CASSQGRTSGGTDTQYF.

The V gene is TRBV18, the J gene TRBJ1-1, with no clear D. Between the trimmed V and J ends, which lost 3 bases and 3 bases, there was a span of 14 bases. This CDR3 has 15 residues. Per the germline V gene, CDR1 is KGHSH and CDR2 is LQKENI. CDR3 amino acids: CASSPSGRPYTEAFF. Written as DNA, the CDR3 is TGTGCCAGCTCACCGAGCGGACGGCCCTACACTGAAGCTTTCTTT.

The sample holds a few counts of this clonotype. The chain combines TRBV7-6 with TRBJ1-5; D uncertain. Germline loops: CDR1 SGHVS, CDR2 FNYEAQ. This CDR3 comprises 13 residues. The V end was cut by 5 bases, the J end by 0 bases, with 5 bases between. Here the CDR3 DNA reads TGTGCCAGCAGCGTGAGTAGCAATCAGCCCCAGCATTTT. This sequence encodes CASSVSSNQPQHF.

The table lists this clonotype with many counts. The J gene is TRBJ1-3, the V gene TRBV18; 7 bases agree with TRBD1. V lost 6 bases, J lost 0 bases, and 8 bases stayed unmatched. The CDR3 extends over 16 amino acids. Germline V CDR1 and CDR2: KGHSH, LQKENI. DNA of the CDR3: TGTGCCAGCTCGTCCAAGACAGGGAACTCTGGAAACACCATATATTTT. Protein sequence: CASSSKTGNSGNTIYF.

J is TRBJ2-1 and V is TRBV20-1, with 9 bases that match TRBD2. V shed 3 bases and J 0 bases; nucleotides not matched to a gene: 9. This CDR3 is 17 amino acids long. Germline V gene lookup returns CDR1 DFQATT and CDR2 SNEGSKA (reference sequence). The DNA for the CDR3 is TGCAGTGCTAGGACTAGCGGAATCATAACCTCCTACAATGAGCAGTTCTTC. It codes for CSARTSGIITSYNEQFF.

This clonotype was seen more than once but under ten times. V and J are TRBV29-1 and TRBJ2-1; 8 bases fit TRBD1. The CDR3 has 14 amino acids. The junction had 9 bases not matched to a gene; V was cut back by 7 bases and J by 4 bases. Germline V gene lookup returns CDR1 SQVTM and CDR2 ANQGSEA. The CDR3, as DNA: TGCAGCGCTATAGTCCGGACAGGGTACAATGAGCAGTTCTTC. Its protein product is CSAIVRTGYNEQFF.

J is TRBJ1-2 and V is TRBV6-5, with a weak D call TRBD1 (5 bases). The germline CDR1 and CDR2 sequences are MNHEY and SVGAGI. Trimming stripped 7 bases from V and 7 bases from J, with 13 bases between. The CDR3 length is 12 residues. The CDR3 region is CASTRGRSGYTF. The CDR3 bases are TGTGCCAGCACCCGGGGCAGGAGTGGCTACACCTTC.

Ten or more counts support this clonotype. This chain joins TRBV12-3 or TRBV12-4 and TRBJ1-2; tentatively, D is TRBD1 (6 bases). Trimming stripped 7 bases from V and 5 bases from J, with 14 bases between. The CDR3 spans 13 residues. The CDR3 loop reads CASTPQGGYGYTF. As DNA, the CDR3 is TGTGCCAGCACCCCGCAAGGGGGGTATGGCTACACCTTC.

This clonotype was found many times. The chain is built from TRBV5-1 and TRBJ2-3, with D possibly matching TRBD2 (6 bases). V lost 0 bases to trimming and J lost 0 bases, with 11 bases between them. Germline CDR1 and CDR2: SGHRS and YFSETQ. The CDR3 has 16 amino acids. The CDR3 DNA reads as TGCGCCAGCAGCTTGGTCGCGGGAACTAGCACAGATACGCAGTATTTT. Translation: CASSLVAGTSTDTQYF.

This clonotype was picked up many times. CDR3 DNA sequence: TGTGCCAGCAGGTACGGGACAGGCAGCAATCAGCCCCAGCATTTT. The encoded protein is CASRYGTGSNQPQHF. The chain employs TRBV12-3 or TRBV12-4 and TRBJ1-5; 8 positions match TRBD1. CDR3 size: 15 residues. Trimming cost V 6 bases and J 1 base; bases outside gene matches: 5.

CDR3 DNA: TGTGCCAGCAGCGATACTACTAGCGGGGGGAGTTCAGAGACCCAGTACTTC. Its protein product is CASSDTTSGGSSETQYF. The chain is built from TRBV7-9 and TRBJ2-5; 12 nucleotides line up with TRBD2. Germline assignment: CDR1 SEHNR and CDR2 FQNEAQ (reference sequence). V lost 5 bases to trimming and J lost 4 bases; unmatched junction nucleotides: 11. The length of the CDR3 is 17 residues.

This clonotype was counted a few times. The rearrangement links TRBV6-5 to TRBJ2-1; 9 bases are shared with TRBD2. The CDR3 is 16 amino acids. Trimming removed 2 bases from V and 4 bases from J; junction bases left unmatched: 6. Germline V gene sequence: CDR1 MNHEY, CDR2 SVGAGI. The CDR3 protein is CASSYTAGGDYNEQFF. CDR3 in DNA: TGTGCCAGCAGTTACACGGCGGGAGGGGATTACAATGAGCAGTTCTTC.